A single sample is the source of the 8 T cell receptor beta chains below, sequenced in a study of Graves' ophthalmopathy and Graves' hyperthyroidism. The authors amplified TCR beta CDR3 regions from RNA transcripts. First-round RT-PCR relied on HTBI primers, and a second-round multiplex PCR came next. TCRdb called the multiplex PCR reads again in MiXCR, with one record for every CDR3 protein. The sample has 500,000 to 700,000 distinct CDR3 sequences, 22% seen once. The sequencing input was peripheral blood. These receptors were taken from a woman between 18 and 29 years old with stable Graves' hyperthyroidism. Some clones in this sample may be carry-over from other donors' samples.

This clonotype appeared many times. The chain has TRBV20-1 and TRBJ2-7, with D possibly TRBD2 on 5 matching bases. CDR1 is DFQATT, CDR2 SNEGSKA, per germline (reference sequence). This CDR3 is built from 13 residues. The ends were cut back, 6 bases at V and 6 bases at J, with 18 bases in the middle. The CDR3 reads CSATRREEGEQYF. CDR3 nucleotide sequence: TGCAGTGCCACTCGCCGGGAAGAGGGCGAGCAGTACTTC.

The chain is built from TRBV12-3 or TRBV12-4 and TRBJ2-5; D remains unclear. Trimming took 0 bases from V and 1 from J, leaving 6 bases between them. The CDR3 contains 14 residues. For the CDR3, the DNA is TGTGCCAGCAGTTTAGCGGACCCCCAAGAGACCCAGTACTTC. It encodes CASSLADPQETQYF.

This clonotype was seen many times. The V and J genes are TRBV27 and TRBJ1-1, with a possible D match to TRBD1 (5 bases). The CDR3 totals 13 residues. Germline loops: CDR1 MNHEY, CDR2 SMNVEV (reference sequence). The germline V and J ends were trimmed by 6 bases and 5 bases, with 13 bases remaining between them. This CDR3 reads CASRDAGGTEAFF. The DNA for the CDR3 is TGTGCCAGCAGGGACGCTGGGGGGACTGAAGCTTTCTTT.

CDR3 sequence (DNA): TGTGCCTGGAGTGACCCCCCGGGACAGGGGCACTATGGCTACACCTTC. Protein: CAWSDPPGQGHYGYTF. The chain combines TRBV30 with TRBJ1-2, with 10 bases matching TRBD1. Germline V gene sequence: CDR1 GTSNPN, CDR2 SVGIG (reference sequence). Trimming at V came to 1 base and at J to 3 bases, leaving 8 bases not matched to a gene. The CDR3 runs 16 residues.

The J gene is TRBJ1-2, the V gene TRBV4-1; D gene ambiguous. The germline V and J ends were trimmed by 0 bases and 0 bases, with 8 bases remaining between them. CDR3 length: 15 amino acids. Germline CDR1 and CDR2: MGHRA and YSYEKL. This CDR3 reads CASSQDALPNYGYTF. CDR3 DNA sequence: TGCGCCAGCAGCCAAGATGCACTACCTAACTATGGCTACACCTTC.

Regarding this clonotype: A much larger clone lies a single base off, so this may be a read error. The genes are TRBV6-1 and TRBJ1-2; a possible D gene is TRBD1 (6 bases). The germline gives CDR1 MNHNS, CDR2 SASEGT. V was cut by 2 bases and J by 0 bases, with 10 bases left in between. The length of the CDR3 is 15 residues. The CDR3 DNA sequence: TGTGCCAGCAGTGAATCGGCAGGGGCTAACTATGGCTACACCTTC. It specifies CASSESAGANYGYTF.

This clonotype was found a few times. V usage is TRBV6-1 and J usage is TRBJ2-5, with D maybe TRBD1 (6 bases). Trimming shortened V by 5 bases and J by 1 base, and 17 bases separated the two germline ends. The CDR3 loop spans 16 amino acids. Germline CDR1 is MNHNS and CDR2 is SASEGT. CDR3 protein: CASSLGQLLTQETQYF. CDR3 coding DNA: TGTGCCAGCAGTCTAGGACAGCTCCTTACCCAAGAGACCCAGTACTTC.

In this sample, this clonotype turned up many times. The CDR3, as DNA: TGTGCCAGCAAAGACAGGGACCACGAGCAGTACTTC. Its protein product is CASKDRDHEQYF. V gene TRBV2 combines with J gene TRBJ2-7; 7 positions agree with TRBD1. Germline values: CDR1 SNHLY, CDR2 FYNNEI. J lost 5 bases, V lost 7 bases, and 5 bases had no gene match. The CDR3 length is 12 residues. Full variable domain (missing parts from reference TRBV2 and TRBJ2-7): EPEVTQTPSHQVTQMGQEVILRCVPISNHLYFYWYRQILGQKVEFLVSFYNNEISEKSEIFDDQFSVERPDGSNFTLKIRSTKLEDSAMYFCASKDRDHEQYFGPGTRLTVT.